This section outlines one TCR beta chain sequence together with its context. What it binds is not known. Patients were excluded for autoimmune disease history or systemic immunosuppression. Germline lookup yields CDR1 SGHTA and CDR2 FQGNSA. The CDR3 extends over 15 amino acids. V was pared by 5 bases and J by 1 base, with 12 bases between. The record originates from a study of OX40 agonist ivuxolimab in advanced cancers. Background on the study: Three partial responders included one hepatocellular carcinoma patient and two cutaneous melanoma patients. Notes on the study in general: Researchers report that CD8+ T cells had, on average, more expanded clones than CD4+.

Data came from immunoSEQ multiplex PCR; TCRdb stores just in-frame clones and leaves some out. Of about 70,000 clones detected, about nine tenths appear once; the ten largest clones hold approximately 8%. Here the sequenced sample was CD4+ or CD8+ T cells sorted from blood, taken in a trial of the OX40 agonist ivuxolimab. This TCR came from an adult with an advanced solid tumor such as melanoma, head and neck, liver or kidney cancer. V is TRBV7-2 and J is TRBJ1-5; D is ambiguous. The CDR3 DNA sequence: TGTGCCAGCAGCCCCTTCGCGGAGAGCAATCAGCCCCAGCATTTT. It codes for CASSPFAESNQPQHF.